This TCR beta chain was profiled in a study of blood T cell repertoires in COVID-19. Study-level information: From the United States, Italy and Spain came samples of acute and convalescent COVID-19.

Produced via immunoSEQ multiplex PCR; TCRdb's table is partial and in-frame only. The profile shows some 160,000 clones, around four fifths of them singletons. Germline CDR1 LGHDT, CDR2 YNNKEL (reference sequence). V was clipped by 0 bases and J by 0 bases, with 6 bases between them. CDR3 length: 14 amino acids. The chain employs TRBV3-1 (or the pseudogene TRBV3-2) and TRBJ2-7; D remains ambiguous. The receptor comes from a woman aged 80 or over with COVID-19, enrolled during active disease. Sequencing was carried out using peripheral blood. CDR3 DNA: TGTGCCAGCAGCCAAGACCCCAACTCCTACGAGCAGTACTTC. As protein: CASSQDPNSYEQYF.